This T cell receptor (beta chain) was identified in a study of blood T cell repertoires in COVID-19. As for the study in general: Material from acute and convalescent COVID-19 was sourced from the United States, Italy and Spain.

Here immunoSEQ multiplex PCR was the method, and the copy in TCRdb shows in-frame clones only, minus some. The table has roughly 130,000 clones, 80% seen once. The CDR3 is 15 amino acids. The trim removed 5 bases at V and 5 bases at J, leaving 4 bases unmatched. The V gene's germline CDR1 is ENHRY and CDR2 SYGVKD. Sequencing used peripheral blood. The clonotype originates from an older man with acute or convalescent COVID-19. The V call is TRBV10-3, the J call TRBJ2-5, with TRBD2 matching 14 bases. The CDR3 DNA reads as TGTGCCATCAGTCCCAGACTAGCGGGGGGGGAGACCCAGTACTTC. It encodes CAISPRLAGGETQYF.